This T cell receptor beta chain is from a study of cytomegalovirus exposure and HLA in healthy donors (dated by TCRdb to 2017 to 2019). About the full investigation: An earlier analysis of around 600 of the donors reported approximately 270 Gb of sequence data and roughly 110 million unique TCR beta sequences from 150 million to 200 million T cells. Roughly 300 gigabases of sequencing data and tens of millions of unique TCR sequences were included in an early release covering roughly 600 HLA-typed donors. Of the roughly 410 genotyped donors, over 80% were placed in the genetic ancestry cluster associated with self-reported Caucasian donors. The study aimed to test whether signatures of past pathogen exposure could be identified by cataloging public T cell receptors. The study used immunosequencing to profile the T cell repertoires of 600 to 850 subjects and linked those repertoires to cytomegalovirus serostatus. In addition to the first cohort of 666 subjects, a separate validation cohort of some 120 different subjects was used. To predict cytomegalovirus infection status, the study brought together high-throughput TCR immunosequencing, statistical association of individual TCRs with disease status, and machine learning. A later analysis re-examined previously published TCR beta repertoires from about 700 donors and added high-resolution HLA genotyping to investigate patterns of TCR occurrence. Rather than using new phenotypic data, the later analysis identified candidate immune exposures from TCR beta sequences and from how often those sequences occurred across donors. An earlier analysis of 450 to 750 of the donors used high-throughput TCR beta sequencing to judge whether each TCR beta V gene segment behaved as functional or pseudogenic. Donor age, sex, ethnicity and CMV serostatus were compiled alongside the repertoire data. In a later genetic analysis, genome-wide SNP genotypes for about three fifths of the roughly 670 donors were used, and that subset was treated as a discovery cohort. Every repertoire in the discovery cohort had been generated on one and the same sequencing platform. HLA typing covered class I and class II loci at four-digit resolution. Typing coverage varied by locus: 629-630 donors for A, B, C, DRB1 and DQB1; under 550 for DQA1; over 600 for DPA1; approximately 470 for DPB1. Because of strong linkage in the cohort, 4 to 6 DR-DQ haplotypes were treated as single units for association and clustering. On average, about 240,000 unique TCR beta nucleotide sequences were sequenced per donor among a few hundred genotyped donors of the cohort, with roughly 18% of those sequences being non-productive.

The cohort was made up of roughly 670 healthy bone marrow donors. At the time of sampling, every cohort member was nominally healthy, though immune exposures that went unrecorded were likely present. The donor tested CMV seropositive and was one of the 289 seropositive cohort members. A peripheral blood sample was provided by each donor, and peripheral blood mononuclear cells were used for TCR beta sequencing. Genomic DNA extraction from the blood cell samples was performed with the Qiagen DNeasy Blood Extraction Kit. Comment on this clone: It lacks a known antigen. No much larger clone is present one base from it, and per-base qualities are unavailable. Other nucleotide sequences in the sample specify the same CDR3.

What the study reported, not specific to this receptor: Compared with equally common non-associated chains, HLA-associated TCR beta chains in a later analysis were more clonally expanded and had lower generation probabilities. An association between a missense DCLRE1C variant and V-gene and J-gene trimming of TCR beta chains was found in a later genetic analysis and replicated in an independent cohort. The cohort was sequenced for TCR beta chains only, and without alpha or paired-chain data the features that could be detected were limited. Because some donors lacked HLA typing at each locus, the association tests relied only on the typed subset. Most TCR sequences were observed very rarely across donors, whereas some public TCRs were present in many individuals. The authors suggested that the approach could potentially be extended to other disease states and immunological phenotypes. A further reported finding was that TCR beta sequences accurately predicted the HLA-A and HLA-B alleles for most subjects in the first cohort. A few of the identified cytomegalovirus-associated TCR beta chains were confirmed in vitro to be specific for cytomegalovirus antigens. The 87-base-pair reads could not distinguish some IMGT-functional V segments, including TRBV6-2 and TRBV6-3, so those segments were excluded. In both the original and validation cohorts, the classifier was reported to diagnose cytomegalovirus status with high specificity and sensitivity. Specific HLA alleles were associated with more than 15,000 TCR beta sequences at a false discovery rate of 0.05 in a later analysis. Broadly in line with IMGT annotations, most TCR beta V segments showed up in productive rearrangements about 90% or about 30% of the time in an earlier analysis of about 500 of the donors. Immune exposure information for the cohort was limited to CMV serostatus. According to a later genetic analysis, donors in an Asian-associated ancestry cluster had fewer N-insertions in productive TCRs than the roughly 700-donor mean. A total of fewer than 200 TCR beta chains were listed by the study as associated with cytomegalovirus. The presence/absence analyses assumed that sequencing depth was roughly uniform across donors, and that assumption may not be true. A later analysis found that most CMV-associated TCR beta chains appeared HLA-restricted, with HLA associations seemingly driven largely by CMV exposure. Because counts were too low, seventeen rarely observed V segments, including chromosome 9 orphons, were excluded from the earlier analysis of fewer than 650 of the donors. A cluster of highly shared sequence variants was judged likely to represent a technical artifact of the sequencing pipeline. Linkage disequilibrium might explain the correlated functional status among segregating V segments, but an unknown experimental factor could not be ruled out. According to a later analysis, TCR association rates differed among HLA loci, with DRB1 alleles showing the most associated TCRs and HLA-C alleles showing the fewest. When HLA alleles, especially DR and DQ, strongly co-occurred, attributing TCR associations to individual alleles was difficult. Several of the top co-occurrence clusters appeared to be linked to parvovirus B19, influenza, CMV and Epstein-Barr virus, according to a later analysis.

As encoded in the germline V gene (reference sequence), CDR1 is MNHEY while CDR2 is SMNVEV. A distance of 11 bases separates the germline ends of V and J, which lose 7 bases and 4 bases respectively. The CDR3 sequence holds 12 residues, the cysteine and phenylalanine included. The retained sequence is limited to the CDR3, 36 bases, with the frame set at the first base. Library prep was done by the immunoSEQ multiplex PCR assay. A mixture of 60 forward primers for TCR Vbeta segments and 13 reverse primers for TCR Jbeta segments was used in the multiplex PCR. The CDR3 region of rearranged TCR beta genes was amplified from genomic DNA by a multiplex PCR assay. The amplified TCR beta libraries were sequenced on the Illumina HiSeq System as 87-base-pair reads. The authors processed their data as follows. Across the 670 or so repertoires, a later analysis counted 80 million or so unique TCR beta chains, 8.5 million to 12 million of which were shared by at least two donors. Raw reads were error-corrected and collapsed into unique sequences by a nearest-neighbor algorithm in which closely related sequences were merged to remove PCR and sequencing errors. Alignment of CDR3 sequences to IMGT reference sequences was used to assign V, D and J gene segments. Each retained sequence needed at least a six-nucleotide match to both a V gene segment and a J gene segment. A rearrangement counted as productive if the CDR3 had no stop codons and remained in frame with V and J, and every other rearrangement counted as non-productive. Following IMGT convention, CDR3 was defined as the stretch from the second conserved V-encoded cysteine up to the conserved J-encoded phenylalanine. In an earlier analysis of 587 of the donors, sequences lacking an unambiguous match to a single V gene segment were excluded. In an earlier analysis of roughly 500 of the donors, V segments were called functional above 56.7% productive rearrangements and were called segregating when the between-donor standard deviation exceeded 5%. A statistical classification framework was built to diagnose cytomegalovirus status from the catalog of TCR beta chain sequences. In a later analysis, TCR nucleotide sequences were compared against IMGT/GENE-DB human TR gene sequences so that V and J genes could be assigned. A later analysis assigned CDR3 sequences and most-parsimonious VDJ recombination scenarios with the TCRdist pipeline. In a later analysis, each TCR beta chain was defined by its CDR3 amino acid sequence together with its V-gene family, and reads lacking a unique V-gene family were excluded. To address suspected cross-contamination and a sequencing artifact, a later analysis removed 592 highly shared, low-generation-probability nucleotide sequences. For each public chain, a later analysis derived a clonal expansion index from normalized ranks of inferred template counts within each repertoire. In a later analysis, generation probabilities were computed with a VDJ recombination model fitted to out-of-frame rearrangements, and the resulting probabilities were checked against IGoR. In a later analysis, hypergeometric tests were used to score TCR-TCR, TCR-HLA and TCR-CMV co-occurrence, with a repertoire-size bias correction applied to TCR pairs. To estimate false discovery rates, a later analysis permuted the HLA or CMV assignments 20 times. In a later analysis, co-occurring TCRs were grouped with DBSCAN, and TCRdist sequence similarity was added when clustering was performed within HLA-allele-positive subsets. Repertoires with fewer than 30,000 or more than 120,000 public chains, plus five repertoires with anomalous nucleotide sharing, were excluded from co-occurrence clustering. What TCRdb holds here is the immuneACCESS table cut down to in-frame rearrangements. Part of the clones is not present; checked against another copy, under half of the missing clones reflect an unresolved V gene, and the others are unexplained. D and trimming were read from the DNA, whereas the V and J calls and clone size are those reported in that table. Within this sample are 170,000 or so clones, with about 80% of them counted one time only. In total, the top ten clones hold less than 1.5% of the sample.

The receptor's source is a woman aged 25 to 39 in good health and CMV-seropositive. The chain couples TRBV27 to TRBJ2-7, with the D segment identity uncertain. The sequenced sample was PBMCs. The DNA reads as follows: TGTGCCAGCACCGGCGGCGGATACGAGCAGTACTTC. This is translated as CASTGGGYEQYF.